This T cell receptor (beta chain) was profiled in a study of T cell repertoires in cytomegalovirus infection. Whole-study context: Both recently identified HLA-C-restricted and well-studied HLA-B-restricted CMV epitopes were used in the study.

Germline assignment: CDR1 SGHRS and CDR2 YFSETQ. V lost 0 bases and J lost 5, with 8 bases in between. The CDR3 loop spans 13 amino acids. As concerns this clonotype: Antigen specificity is unknown.

TCRdb called the reads again in MiXCR, with one record for every CDR3 protein. The sample holds 380,000 or so distinct CDR3 sequences, roughly 34% seen once. Study findings and constraints: The ex vivo response was dominated by HLA-C-restricted CMV-specific TCR beta clonotypes.

Sequenced here: cultured PBMCs, sampled from culture after CMV antigen stimulation. This clonotype originated in a human donor in good health (CMV status not recorded). Some clones in this sample may be carry-over from other donors' samples. This sequence joins TRBV5-1 and TRBJ1-1; D not certain. The CDR3 region is CASSLAGLTEAFF. The CDR3 DNA is TGCGCCAGCAGCTTGGCCGGGTTAACTGAAGCTTTCTTT.